These 16 T cell receptor beta chains share one sample of origin, sequenced in a study of cytomegalovirus exposure and HLA in healthy donors. This PCR relied on a set of 60 Vbeta primers and 13 Jbeta primers. The assay was immunoSEQ multiplex PCR, and TCRdb's table has in-frame clones only and misses some. The sample carries more than 85,000 clones, 65% to 85% recorded once. The specimen sequenced was PBMCs. The receptors here all came from a man aged 25-40 years in good health and CMV-seropositive.

The chain employs TRBV2 and TRBJ1-5; D gene unclear. The CDR3 runs 11 residues. Trimming shortened V by 8 bases and J by 6 bases, and 8 bases separated the two germline ends. The V gene's germline CDR1 is SNHLY and CDR2 FYNNEI. The CDR3 region has the DNA TGTGCCAGCGGTGGGAGTCAGCCCCAGCATTTT. Translation gives CASGGSQPQHF. Using reference TRBV2 and TRBJ1-5 for the parts outside the CDR3, the full variable domain is EPEVTQTPSHQVTQMGQEVILRCVPISNHLYFYWYRQILGQKVEFLVSFYNNEISEKSEIFDDQFSVERPDGSNFTLKIRSTKLEDSAMYFCASGGSQPQHFGDGTRLSIL.

The chain has TRBV27 and TRBJ2-7; perhaps TRBD1 as D (5 bases). The CDR3 sequence is 15 residues long. Germline loops: CDR1 MNHEY, CDR2 SMNVEV (reference sequence). The germline V and J ends were trimmed by 4 bases and 5 bases, with 18 bases remaining between them. The CDR3 reads CASSWTRQRMDEQYF. The CDR3, as DNA: TGTGCCAGCAGTTGGACACGGCAGAGGATGGACGAGCAGTACTTC.

J is TRBJ2-2 and V is TRBV7-9, with a possible D match to TRBD2 (6 bases). The length of the CDR3 is 11 residues. V was cut by 9 bases and J by 4 bases, with 6 bases left in between. Germline CDR1 is SEHNR and CDR2 is FQNEAQ (reference sequence). Here the CDR3 DNA reads TGTGCCAGGGGGGGCACCGGGGAGCTGTTTTTT. Protein sequence: CARGGTGELFF.

As regards this clone: At the DNA level, this CDR3 is encoded by other sequences in the same sample as well. The CDR3 DNA reads as TGTGCCTGGAGTGTAGGCGGCTCTGGAAACACCATATATTTT. It encodes CAWSVGGSGNTIYF. The chain uses TRBV30 and TRBJ1-3; no clear D. Germline assignment: CDR1 GTSNPN and CDR2 SVGIG (reference sequence). The V and J ends lost 0 bases and 0 bases respectively, with 6 bases between them. There are 14 residues in the CDR3.

J is TRBJ2-2 and V is TRBV14; D might be TRBD2 (5 bases). Between the trimmed V and J ends, which lost 7 bases and 5 bases, there was a span of 11 bases. This CDR3 has 13 amino acids. Germline CDR1 is SGHDN and CDR2 is FVKESK. The CDR3 reads CASTIPGTGELFF. For the CDR3, the DNA is TGTGCCAGCACAATACCGGGGACCGGGGAGCTGTTTTTT.

The chain has TRBV25-1 and TRBJ1-1; D is uncertain. Trimming cost V 5 bases and J 5 bases, with 9 bases left between them. This CDR3 has 12 amino acids. Germline CDR1 MGHDK, CDR2 SYGVNS. The CDR3 DNA reads TGTGCCAGCAGTAATTCGAGTACTGAAGCTTTCTTT. Translating it yields CASSNSSTEAFF.

The chain has TRBV6-4 and TRBJ2-5; 8 bases are a match to TRBD2. V trimming: 9 bases; J trimming: 5 bases; junction bases outside the gene matches: 11. Germline V gene sequence: CDR1 MRHNA, CDR2 SNTAGT. This CDR3 is 14 amino acids long. CDR3: CARTAAGVLETQYF. CDR3 coding DNA: TGTGCCAGAACGGCAGCGGGGGTTTTGGAGACCCAGTACTTC.

The chain is built from TRBV19 and TRBJ1-1; D is unresolved. CDR1 LNHDA and CDR2 SQIVND come from the germline V gene (reference sequence). CDR3 length equals 15 residues. V was pared by 6 bases and J by 5 bases, with 19 bases between. CDR3 nucleotides: TGTGCCAGTAGCGGGTTCGACGGGGAGAGGACTGAAGCTTTCTTT. Amino acids: CASSGFDGERTEAFF.

This chain connects TRBV7-9 to TRBJ2-7, with TRBD2 matching 10 bases. The germline CDR1 and CDR2 sequences are SEHNR and FQNEAQ (reference sequence). Trimming cost V 3 bases and J 3 bases; bases outside gene matches: 5. The CDR3 sequence is 15 residues long. CDR3: CASSFLAGDDYEQYF. The CDR3 DNA reads as TGTGCCAGCAGCTTTCTAGCGGGGGATGACTACGAGCAGTACTTC.

This clone is a singleton in its sample. V and J are TRBV15 and TRBJ1-3, with D unclear. Trimming cost V 0 bases and J 3 bases, with 9 bases left between them. This CDR3 comprises 15 residues. From germline, CDR1 is LNHNV and CDR2 YYDKDF (reference sequence). The CDR3 reads CATSRDRGIGNTIYF. The CDR3 DNA is TGTGCCACCAGCAGAGATCGAGGGATTGGAAACACCATATATTTT.

The rearrangement joins TRBV9 to TRBJ1-1, with 12 bases fitting TRBD1. The junction had 14 bases not matched to a gene; V was cut back by 4 bases and J by 4 bases. Germline-derived CDR1 and CDR2 are SGDLS and YYNGEE. The CDR3 extends over 18 amino acids. This CDR3 reads CASSPHQGDRGRRTEAFF. For the CDR3, the DNA is TGTGCCAGCAGCCCCCACCAGGGGGACAGGGGGCGCCGCACTGAAGCTTTCTTT.

This clone appeared a few times. The chain carries TRBV5-4 and TRBJ1-3; TRBD1 aligns across 7 bases. V dropped 4 bases and J dropped 5; count of bases not matched to a gene: 6. Germline V CDR1 and CDR2: SGHNT, YYREEE (reference sequence). This CDR3 is built from 14 residues. CDR3 loop: CASSLDRSRNTIYF. Written as DNA, the CDR3 is TGTGCCAGCAGCCTGGACAGGTCCAGAAACACCATATATTTT.

The J gene is TRBJ1-3, the V gene TRBV14; no clear D. Germline loops: CDR1 SGHDN, CDR2 FVKESK. The CDR3 covers 15 residues. V lost 0 bases to trimming and J lost 0 bases, with 6 bases between them. The CDR3, as DNA: TGTGCCAGCAGCCAAGATGGCGGCTCTGGAAACACCATATATTTT. Its translation: CASSQDGGSGNTIYF.

This clone showed up just a few times. The chain carries TRBV7-2 and TRBJ2-7; 9 positions match TRBD2. Germline V gene lookup returns CDR1 SGHTA and CDR2 FQGNSA. V shed 8 bases, J shed 2 bases, and the junction held 7 bases outside the gene matches. The CDR3 extends over 14 amino acids. The CDR3 coding sequence is TGTGCCAGCCATATAGCGGGGGTGCCCTACGAGCAGTACTTC. Amino acids: CASHIAGVPYEQYF.

J is TRBJ1-1 and V is TRBV19; unclear D gene. This CDR3 has 12 residues. Deletions cut 7 bases from V and 2 bases from J, with 8 bases between. The germline V gene encodes CDR1 LNHDA and CDR2 SQIVND (reference sequence). CDR3 residues: CASISRNTEAFF. CDR3 DNA sequence: TGTGCCAGTATATCGCGAAACACTGAAGCTTTCTTT.

This CDR3 reads CASSLGLAGSIYEQYF. The CDR3 DNA sequence: TGTGCCAGCAGCCTGGGACTAGCGGGGTCCATCTACGAGCAGTACTTC. The rearrangement uses TRBV5-4 and TRBJ2-7; 13 bases align to TRBD2. This CDR3 comprises 16 residues. The V gene's germline CDR1 is SGHNT and CDR2 YYREEE (reference sequence). The V segment lost 4 bases and the J segment 3 bases; nucleotides outside the gene matches: 7.